These 21 T cell receptor beta chains originate from one sample sequenced in a study of neurological immune-mediated disorders. Specified time point: technical triplicate 3. Each CDR3 protein is one row after TCRdb ran MiXCR on the 5' RACE reads. This table holds some 30,000 distinct CDR3 sequences, about a sixth found once. The sample comprised CD4+ T cells from blood. The receptors come from a female donor with HTLV-1-associated myelopathy (HAM/TSP).

The chain recombines TRBV20-1 with TRBJ2-7, with 13 bases lining up with TRBD2. The V segment lost 4 bases and the J segment 4 bases; nucleotides outside the gene matches: 10. Germline lookup yields CDR1 DFQATT and CDR2 SNEGSKA (reference sequence). The CDR3 loop spans 16 amino acids. The CDR3 is CSATNLPGLAGYEQYF. In nucleotides, the CDR3 is TGCAGTGCTACGAACCTACCGGGACTAGCGGGATACGAGCAGTACTTC.

This clonotype was detected ten times or more. The rearrangement joins TRBV12-3 or TRBV12-4 to TRBJ1-1; 9 bases match TRBD1. V lost 5 bases, J lost 4 bases, and 5 bases stayed unmatched. The CDR3 runs 14 residues. The CDR3 reads CASSSSTGGTEAFF. The CDR3 nucleotides are TGTGCCAGCAGTAGCTCGACAGGGGGCACTGAAGCTTTCTTT.

This clonotype appeared many times. The J gene is TRBJ2-2, the V gene TRBV7-9, with D unresolved. The V gene lost 3 bases and the J gene lost 5 bases, with 10 bases spanning the gap. This CDR3 has 14 amino acids. CDR1 is SEHNR and CDR2 is FQNEAQ in the germline V gene (reference sequence). CDR3 sequence: CASSFRWKTGELFF. The CDR3 DNA reads TGTGCCAGCAGCTTCCGTTGGAAAACCGGGGAGCTGTTTTTT.

This clonotype has a count of ten or more. The V and J genes are TRBV5-1 and TRBJ1-1, with 8 bases matching TRBD1. V gave up 2 bases and J gave up 9 bases; unmatched junction bases: 6. The V gene's germline CDR1 is SGHRS and CDR2 YFSETQ. The length of the CDR3 is 13 residues. CDR3 residues: CASSFTGGDKAFF. The DNA for the CDR3 is TGCGCCAGCAGCTTTACAGGGGGGGATAAAGCTTTCTTT.

The chain combines TRBV30 with TRBJ1-1; maybe TRBD1 (5 bases). The germline V and J ends were trimmed by 1 base and 7 bases, with 19 bases remaining between them. The germline V gene has CDR1 GTSNPN and CDR2 SVGIG (reference sequence). The CDR3 runs to 15 residues. CDR3 nucleotide sequence: TGTGCCTGGAGTGAGACGGGACTTATCCCCGTTGAAGCTTTCTTT. This codes for CAWSETGLIPVEAFF.

This clonotype occurred many times. DNA for the CDR3: TGTGCCAGCACCCGGACTAGCGGGATTAATAGGGAGACCCAGTACTTC. This encodes CASTRTSGINRETQYF. The chain is built from TRBV6-2 or TRBV6-3 and TRBJ2-5; 12 positions agree with TRBD2. The V and J ends lost 7 bases and 5 bases, in that order; junction bases with no gene match: 11. The germline gives CDR1 MNHEY, CDR2 SVGEGT. The CDR3 sequence is 16 residues long.

V is TRBV9 and J is TRBJ1-2; 7 bases match TRBD1. Germline V gene lookup returns CDR1 SGDLS and CDR2 YYNGEE. V shed 3 bases, J shed 0 bases, and the junction held 2 bases outside the gene matches. CDR3 length equals 14 residues. The CDR3 is CASSGGQANYGYTF. As DNA, the CDR3 is TGTGCCAGCAGCGGAGGACAGGCTAACTATGGCTACACCTTC.

This clonotype was recorded at least ten times. The chain links TRBV5-1 to TRBJ2-7; D remains ambiguous. Germline-derived CDR1 and CDR2 are SGHRS and YFSETQ. CDR3 length: 15 amino acids. The V end lost 0 bases, the J end lost 0 bases, and 10 bases lay between the germline ends. The CDR3 loop reads CASSLGPPASYEQYF. The CDR3 nucleotides read TGCGCCAGCAGCTTGGGACCTCCGGCCTCCTACGAGCAGTACTTC.

The sample holds many counts of this clonotype. The CDR3 protein is CASSQSTTDRESSYEQYF. The CDR3 region has the DNA TGCGCCAGCAGTCAATCCACCACCGACAGGGAAAGCTCCTACGAGCAGTACTTC. The rearrangement links TRBV23-1 to TRBJ2-7; TRBD1 agrees at 7 bases. TRBV23-1 qualifies as an ORF whose function is uncertain. This CDR3 has 18 residues. The ends lost 0 bases at V and 0 bases at J; junction bases unmatched: 11.

In this sample, this clonotype turned up many times. In DNA form, the CDR3 reads TGTGCCAGCAGCTTGGATTCGGGACAGGCCCCCTGGGGCTACACCTTC. Protein: CASSLDSGQAPWGYTF. The chain uses TRBV5-5 and TRBJ1-2, with 8 bases fitting TRBD1. The CDR3 is 16 residues long. Germline V gene lookup returns CDR1 SGHKS and CDR2 YYEKEE (reference sequence). Germline trimming cut 0 bases from V and 8 bases from J; bases unmatched to any gene: 12.

This clonotype was seen at least ten times. V usage is TRBV5-1 and J usage is TRBJ2-6; D might be TRBD1 (6 bases). The CDR3 loop spans 15 amino acids. Germline values: CDR1 SGHRS, CDR2 YFSETQ. Trimming took 7 bases from V and 4 from J, leaving 15 bases between them. The DNA for the CDR3 is TGCGCCAGCGGGGAACAGGGCTCCGGGGCCAACGTCCTGACTTTC. This codes for CASGEQGSGANVLTF.

At least ten counts were recorded for this clonotype. The rearrangement uses TRBV20-1 and TRBJ2-2; 7 nucleotides align to TRBD2. Losses at the gene ends were 1 base for V and 4 bases for J; bases not matched to a gene: 0. This CDR3 has 13 residues. Germline V lookup: CDR1 DFQATT, CDR2 SNEGSKA (reference sequence). As DNA, the CDR3 is TGCAGTGCTAGAGGGGAGGGCACCGGGGAGCTGTTTTTT. This gives the protein CSARGEGTGELFF.

This clonotype was detected many times. CDR3 residues: CASSSGTPNEGYTF. The CDR3 bases are TGTGCCTCCTCTTCCGGGACTCCCAACGAGGGCTACACCTTC. The chain is built from TRBV24-1 and TRBJ1-2; TRBD1 is a possible D gene (5 bases). CDR3 length equals 14 residues. Trimming took off 12 bases at V and 8 bases at J, with 24 bases between the two ends. Looked up from germline, CDR1 is KGHDR and CDR2 is SFDVKD.

This clonotype has ten or more counts. This chain links TRBV12-3 or TRBV12-4 with TRBJ1-2; D remains ambiguous. Trimming removed 5 bases from V and 5 bases from J, with 15 bases in between. The CDR3 spans 14 residues. The CDR3 sequence is CASSIRGSLYGYTF. The DNA for the CDR3 is TGTGCCAGCAGTATCCGAGGGTCCCTTTATGGCTACACCTTC.

This clonotype appeared many times. Here the CDR3 reads CASSFRGQGLDKLFF. The DNA for the CDR3 is TGTGCCAGCAGCTTCCGGGGACAGGGACTTGATAAACTGTTTTTT. The chain has TRBV7-2 and TRBJ1-4; TRBD1 aligns across 9 bases. Germline V gives CDR1 SGHTA, CDR2 FQGNSA. The CDR3 covers 15 residues. The trim removed 3 bases at V and 11 bases at J, leaving 10 bases unmatched. The complete variable domain, with remaining parts taken from reference TRBV7-2 and TRBJ1-4, reads GAGVSQSPSNKVTEKGKDVELRCDPISGHTALYWYRQSLGQGLEFLIYFQGNSAPDKSGLPSDRFSAERTGGSVSTLTIQRTQQEDSAVYLCASSFRGQGLDKLFFGSGTQLSVL.

As concerns this clonotype: One end of the junction does not line up with germline, which may come from a read error. The chain carries TRBV28 and TRBJ1-5; the match to TRBD1 covers 10 bases. This CDR3 has 15 amino acids. Looked up from germline, CDR1 is MDHEN and CDR2 is SYDVKM. CDR3 region: CVSGTGTGDNKPQHF. In nucleotides, the CDR3 is TGTGTCAGCGGGACCGGGACAGGGGACAATAAGCCCCAGCATTTT.

The rearrangement joins TRBV18 to TRBJ1-5, with TRBD1 as a possible D gene (6 bases). The CDR3 is 15 residues long. Germline V CDR1 and CDR2: KGHSH, LQKENI. Trimming took 6 bases from V and 7 from J, leaving 19 bases between them. CDR3: CASSPTQGGQQPQHF. In nucleotides, the CDR3 is TGTGCCAGCTCCCCCACACAGGGCGGACAGCAGCCCCAGCATTTT.

This clonotype was observed a few times. This may stem from a read error, because a much larger clone lies one nucleotide away. The chain joins TRBV25-1 to TRBJ2-1; 8 positions agree with TRBD1. V gave up 7 bases and J gave up 7 bases; unmatched junction bases: 9. This CDR3 is 14 amino acids long. From germline, CDR1 is MGHDK and CDR2 SYGVNS. In DNA, the CDR3 is TGTGCCAGCAATCCGGGACAGGATTTAAATGAGCAGTTCTTC. It codes for CASNPGQDLNEQFF.

This clonotype has a count of ten or more. The rearrangement uses TRBV7-9 and TRBJ2-2; unclear D gene. Trimming stripped 5 bases from V and 5 bases from J, with 6 bases between. The germline gives CDR1 SEHNR, CDR2 FQNEAQ (reference sequence). This CDR3 comprises 12 residues. CDR3 bases: TGTGCCAGCAGCCTTGATACCGGGGAGCTGTTTTTT. Residues: CASSLDTGELFF.

This clonotype was counted at least ten times. The rearrangement uses TRBV7-2 and TRBJ2-3; no reliable D call. Germline lookup yields CDR1 SGHTA and CDR2 FQGNSA. Between the trimmed V and J ends, which lost 5 bases and 2 bases, there was a span of 11 bases. CDR3 size: 14 residues. CDR3 amino acids: CASSPSDHTDTQYF. In DNA form, the CDR3 reads TGTGCCAGCAGCCCATCGGACCACACAGATACGCAGTATTTT.

This clonotype came up a few times. The chain carries TRBV4-3 and TRBJ2-5, with 7 bases matching TRBD2. J lost 7 bases, V lost 1 base, and 15 bases had no gene match. The CDR3 totals 17 residues. CDR1 LGHNA and CDR2 YSLEER come from the germline V gene. CDR3: CASSQVEGLAAPGTQYF. The CDR3 bases are TGCGCCAGCAGCCAAGTAGAAGGCCTAGCGGCCCCGGGGACCCAGTACTTC.